The text below deals with one T cell receptor (beta chain). This clone was seen more than once but under ten times. There is no known antigen for this receptor. It has no much larger one-base neighbor in the sample; base qualities were not kept. This sample is part of a study of shared clonotypes between healthy human individuals (dated by TCRdb to 2018 to 2021). Background for the entire study: The cohort included three men and a couple of women between 18 and 49 years of age. To estimate repertoire size and how much clonotype sharing occurs between individuals, the study deeply sequenced the blood TCR repertoires of 5 or 6 healthy adults. Different laboratories and diverse techniques were used to prepare libraries and sequence TCR repertoires, to increase sequencing depth and limit assay-specific biases. Each donor's leukapheresis produced roughly between roughly 0.85 and 9.5 billion PBMCs.

The paper as a whole reports these results and caveats: Sampling was limited to blood, and TCR repertoires in tissue likely differ from TCR repertoires in blood. Because the study included only a small number of donors, the genetic and exposure-history diversity represented was limited. Based on pairwise subsampling, the degree of clonotype sharing among donors was expected to be affected by sequencing depth.

From its cysteine to its phenylalanine, the CDR3 spans 15 amino acids. The only DNA kept is the CDR3, 45 bases in frame from the first base. Trimming leaves V shorter by 7 bases and J shorter by 4 bases, with the junction holding 9 bases beyond the gene matches. The germline V gene provides CDR1 SNHLY and CDR2 FYNNEI. The donors were healthy, HIV-negative adults who had no recently reported acute infections or vaccinations. Every donor was a Caucasian adult living in Nashville, Tennessee, USA. In the unsorted samples, some 100 million PBMCs were counted, and genomic DNA was extracted using the QIAamp DNA Blood Mini kit. Blood was obtained by leukapheresis, after which PBMCs were separated by Ficoll-Histopaque density gradient centrifugation and cryopreserved in liquid nitrogen vapor phase. Using the deep immunoSEQ assay, multiplex PCR amplified TCR CDR3 regions from genomic DNA. Extracted genomic DNA from each cell subset was distributed evenly across all wells of several immunoSEQ 96-well plates, and each plate was treated as a replicate. For unsorted PBMC, around 300 ng of genomic DNA, equivalent to around 30,000 T cell genomes, went into each replicate PCR. Ten immunoSEQ deep assay plates were used to sequence unsorted PBMC genomic DNA. Purified libraries were measured with a Qubit 3.0 fluorometer, size-checked on a Bioanalyzer 2100, and measured again with the KAPA Library Quantification kit. A separate single-read 150-cycle Illumina NextSeq 550 flow cell was used to sequence each immunoSEQ 96-well plate. As for the authors' bioinformatics: The immunoSEQ output contained only junctional sequences without quality scores, so filtering could not match that applied to full-length reads. To assign V/J genes and CDR3, sequences were annotated using PyIR, a Python wrapper for IgBLAST v1.9, with IMGT germline references. Any read was removed if the V/J assignment was weak (E-value above 1e-6), the CDR3 was missing, or the read contained stop codons, out-of-frame junctions, or ambiguous translated residues. A V3J clonotype was defined by an identical inferred V gene, J gene, and CDR3 amino acid sequence. To compute the percentage overlap between repertoires, the number of shared unique clonotypes was divided by the size of the smaller repertoire. Richness of each repertoire was evaluated using RTK rarefaction, the Chao1 estimator, and Recon v2.1 estimates of unobserved clonotypes. Held by TCRdb, this immuneACCESS table contains in-frame sequences only and omits some clones. Under half of the omission traces to an unresolved V gene where checked; the cause of the rest is unknown. D and trimming were read from the DNA, whereas the V and J calls and clone size are those reported in that table. In all, the sample holds around 530,000 clones, and roughly four fifths of those were seen once. The ten largest clonotypes hold 9.5% to 15% of the sample.

The sequence was obtained from a middle-aged woman in good health. Some clones in this sample may be carry-over from other donors' samples. This receptor chain uses TRBV2 and TRBJ2-2; 7 bases in between match TRBD1. The material sequenced was PBMCs. The DNA sequence is given as TGTGCCAGCACCGGACGACAGGGAATCACCGGGGAGCTGTTTTTT. Its protein is CASTGRQGITGELFF.